A single sample is the source of the 17 T cell receptor beta chains below, sequenced in a study of molecular identifiers for immune sequencing clone quantification (dated by TCRdb to 2017 to 2018). The receptor library was made with PCR. These reads were obtained on a NextSeq 500. In TCRdb, the public reads were trimmed at Q25 with fastp and aligned with MiXCR, with productive beta chains retained. CDR3 protein duplicates are merged, each entry listing the most common genes and DNA. Counted in this sample were about 630,000 distinct CDR3 sequences; 25% of them appeared once. About 0.73% of the sample goes to the ten largest clones. Sample: naive CD8+ T cells from blood, with Jurkat cell RNA spiked in. In light of the paper, this sample's cell subset or site label describes: FACS-sorted CD8+CD4-CCR7+CD45RA+ naive T cells. These receptors were collected from a human donor in good health. Some libraries in this study had Jurkat cell RNA spiked in.

V and J are TRBV5-8 and TRBJ2-5; D gene unclear. Germline V gene sequence: CDR1 SGHTS, CDR2 YDEGEE. Trimming took 5 bases from V and 2 from J, leaving 10 bases between them. The CDR3 totals 13 residues. The CDR3 DNA is TGTGCCAGCAGTCCTATTTTACAAGAGACCCAGTACTTC. Protein: CASSPILQETQYF.

Concerning this clonotype itself: This may stem from a read error, because a much larger clone lies one nucleotide away. This likely comes from a read error, as the CDR3 has no conserved phenylalanine or tryptophan at its end. The chain joins TRBV20-1 to TRBJ2-3, with 12 nucleotides matching TRBD2. Germline CDR1 reads DFQATT; CDR2 reads SNEGSKA (reference sequence). This CDR3 has 15 residues. The V segment lost 3 bases and the J segment 4 bases; nucleotides outside the gene matches: 5. The CDR3: CSARLAGGPADTQYL. The CDR3 DNA reads TGCAGTGCTAGGCTAGCGGGGGGGCCCGCAGATACGCAGTATCTT.

J is TRBJ1-1 and V is TRBV4-3; D uncertain. Per germline, CDR1 LGHNA and CDR2 YSLEER. This CDR3 region has 14 residues. Trimming stripped 7 bases from V and 4 bases from J, with 16 bases between. The CDR3 loop reads CASMPVRGATEAFF. CDR3 nucleotide sequence: TGCGCCAGCATGCCGGTTCGGGGAGCCACTGAAGCTTTCTTT.

This chain links TRBV7-9 with TRBJ2-1; D is unresolved. CDR3 size: 12 residues. The germline V gene encodes CDR1 SEHNR and CDR2 FQNEAQ (reference sequence). V dropped 11 bases and J dropped 9 bases, with 17 bases sitting between them. The CDR3 here is CALNVGNGEQFF. CDR3 sequence (DNA): TGTGCCCTGAACGTGGGGAACGGTGAGCAGTTCTTC.

J is TRBJ1-1 and V is TRBV6-5, with 10 bases fitting TRBD1. This CDR3 is 16 amino acids long. J was trimmed by 4 bases and V by 11 bases; bases with no gene match: 16. Germline-derived CDR1 and CDR2 are MNHEY and SVGAGI. CDR3 bases: TGTGCCTCGGTTGAACGGGACAGGGGAAGGGGCACTGAAGCTTTCTTT. This gives the protein CASVERDRGRGTEAFF.

Ten or more counts support this clonotype. This sequence joins TRBV7-2 and TRBJ2-5; D is possibly TRBD2 (6 bases). V shed 8 bases and J shed 7 bases, with 11 bases lying between them. CDR3 length: 11 amino acids. CDR1 SGHTA and CDR2 FQGNSA come from the germline V gene. CDR3 loop: CASGEAGTQYF. The CDR3 DNA reads as TGTGCCAGCGGGGAGGCTGGGACCCAGTACTTC. The full variable domain, completed using reference TRBV7-2 and TRBJ2-5, is GAGVSQSPSNKVTEKGKDVELRCDPISGHTALYWYRQSLGQGLEFLIYFQGNSAPDKSGLPSDRFSAERTGGSVSTLTIQRTQQEDSAVYLCASGEAGTQYFGPGTRLLVL.

This clonotype was recorded many times. The rearrangement joins TRBV6-1 to TRBJ1-5; D may be TRBD1 (5 bases). CDR3 length: 14 residues. Germline V lookup: CDR1 MNHNS, CDR2 SASEGT. Trimming stripped 3 bases from V and 1 base from J, with 7 bases between. DNA for the CDR3: TGTGCCAGCAGTGAGCCAGGGAGCAATCAGCCCCAGCATTTT. Encoded protein: CASSEPGSNQPQHF.

About this clonotype itself: This sequence may be a read error, since a much larger clone differs from it by one base. The gene calls are TRBV11-2 and TRBJ2-7, with D possibly matching TRBD2 (6 bases). The V end was cut by 5 bases, the J end by 5 bases, with 19 bases between. The CDR3 covers 15 residues. The germline CDR1 and CDR2 sequences are SGHAT and FQNNGV. The CDR3 protein is CASSGAGLDYHEQYF. For the CDR3, the DNA is TGTGCCAGCAGCGGGGCAGGCCTGGACTACCACGAGCAGTACTTC.

To note about this clonotype: A read error may be the cause here, since a much bigger clone is one base away. This chain links TRBV7-9 with TRBJ2-5; D assignment may be TRBD1 or TRBD2 (6 bases each). The CDR3 contains 14 residues. Germline V lookup: CDR1 SEHNR, CDR2 FQNEAQ (reference sequence). This CDR3 is CASSSLGGQEAQYF. The CDR3, as DNA: TGTGCCAGCAGCTCCCTAGGGGGGCAAGAGGCCCAGTACTTC.

As concerns this clonotype: This may be a read error, as it is one base from a much larger clone. The V gene is TRBV7-9, the J gene TRBJ2-2; possibly TRBD2 for D (5 bases). Germline CDR1 is SEHNR and CDR2 is FQNEAQ (reference sequence). Trimming left V 5 bases short and J 3 bases short, with 7 bases between. The CDR3 contains 13 residues. CDR3: CASSRGYTGELFF. CDR3 nucleotides: TGTGCCAGCAGCCGGGGTTACACCGGGGAGCTGTTTTTT.

This clonotype was found a few times. This sequence joins TRBV10-3 and TRBJ2-3, with 9 nucleotides matching TRBD2. Germline V gene sequence: CDR1 ENHRY, CDR2 SYGVKD. The V gene end was trimmed by 0 bases and the J gene end by 0 bases; junction bases not matched to a gene: 4. The CDR3 runs 17 residues. The CDR3 loop is CAISESAGGPSTDTQYF. CDR3 DNA: TGTGCCATCAGTGAGTCTGCGGGGGGGCCCAGCACAGATACGCAGTATTTT.

The table lists this clonotype with a few counts. The chain couples TRBV27 to TRBJ2-1; a weak D match, TRBD1 (5 bases). The length of the CDR3 is 12 residues. Between the trimmed V and J ends, which lost 3 bases and 9 bases, there was a span of 9 bases. Germline values: CDR1 MNHEY, CDR2 SMNVEV (reference sequence). The CDR3 DNA is TGTGCCAGCAGTTTTCAGGGTCCTGAGCAGTTCTTC. Protein sequence: CASSFQGPEQFF.

This clonotype appeared a few times. The J gene is TRBJ1-2, the V gene TRBV7-9; 8 bases align to TRBD1. The CDR3 consists of 16 residues. The V segment lost 4 bases and the J segment 1 base; nucleotides outside the gene matches: 8. CDR1 SEHNR and CDR2 FQNEAQ come from the germline V gene (reference sequence). CDR3 residues: CASSWGQVGLNYGYTF. CDR3 bases: TGTGCCAGCAGCTGGGGACAGGTGGGCCTTAACTATGGCTACACCTTC.

This chain links TRBV27 with TRBJ2-2, with TRBD1 identical over 7 bases. V lost 3 bases to trimming and J lost 9 bases; unmatched junction nucleotides: 7. Germline CDR1 MNHEY, CDR2 SMNVEV (reference sequence). There are 14 residues in the CDR3. In DNA, the CDR3 is TGTGCCAGCAGTTTCGTACAGGGGTCCCGGGAGCTGTTTTTT. Its translation is CASSFVQGSRELFF.

The gene calls are TRBV18 and TRBJ1-2; 8 bases are a match to TRBD1. Germline-derived CDR1 and CDR2 are KGHSH and LQKENI. The junction had 3 bases not matched to a gene; V was cut back by 2 bases and J by 1 base. CDR3 size: 15 residues. As DNA, the CDR3 is TGTGCCAGCTCACCAAGTGACAGGGGTAACTATGGCTACACCTTC. Translated: CASSPSDRGNYGYTF.

This clonotype was detected only a few times. CDR3 sequence reads: CASSQGFTYNEQFF. CDR3 nucleotide sequence: TGCGCCAGCAGCCAAGGTTTTACCTACAATGAGCAGTTCTTC. The V gene is TRBV4-3, the J gene TRBJ2-1; no clear D gene. Germline-derived CDR1 and CDR2 are LGHNA and YSLEER. The CDR3 is made up of 14 amino acids. V was pared by 1 base and J by 2 bases, with 6 bases between.

Many counts were recorded for this clonotype. The chain has TRBV12-3 or TRBV12-4 and TRBJ2-3, with D possibly being TRBD2 (5 bases). CDR3 length: 13 amino acids. V was pared by 4 bases and J by 6 bases, with 11 bases between. CDR3 sequence: CASSWLASDTQYF. The DNA of the CDR3 is TGTGCCAGCAGTTGGCTAGCTTCTGATACGCAGTATTTT.